These 17 T cell receptor beta chains originate from one sample sequenced in a study of cytomegalovirus exposure and HLA in healthy donors. The PCR was carried out with 60 Vbeta primers and 13 Jbeta primers. Generated by immunoSEQ multiplex PCR, the TCRdb table keeps only in-frame clones and is missing some. Of roughly 150,000 clones in the sample, around 80% were seen once. The sample consisted of PBMCs. The receptors were gathered from a man aged 25 to 45 in good health and CMV-seropositive.

The chain has TRBV29-1 and TRBJ2-7; 10 bases match TRBD1. The CDR3 has 12 residues. J was trimmed by 4 bases and V by 6 bases; bases with no gene match: 3. The V gene's germline CDR1 is SQVTM and CDR2 ANQGSEA. CDR3 residues: CSVTGGPYEQYF. The CDR3 DNA follows: TGCAGCGTGACAGGGGGCCCTTACGAGCAGTACTTC.

DNA of the CDR3: TGTGCCAGCAGCCCCGCGCCGACAGTCCGCACCTTC. Residues: CASSPAPTVRTF. The gene calls are TRBV28 and TRBJ1-2; D is perhaps TRBD1 (5 bases). Per germline, CDR1 MDHEN and CDR2 SYDVKM. Trimming removed 6 bases at V and 13 bases at J, with 18 bases between. The CDR3 contains 12 residues.

The chain joins TRBV29-1 to TRBJ2-2; TRBD2 is a possible D gene (6 bases). The V gene's germline CDR1 is SQVTM and CDR2 ANQGSEA. The CDR3 extends over 14 amino acids. V was shortened by 7 bases and J by 6 bases, with 18 bases between the two germline ends. CDR3 amino acids: CSASGIGGSGELFF. The CDR3 nucleotides read TGCAGCGCTTCAGGGATTGGAGGGTCCGGGGAGCTGTTTTTT.

J is TRBJ2-5 and V is TRBV7-9, with D perhaps matching TRBD1 (5 bases). The CDR3 is 15 amino acids. Germline V CDR1 and CDR2: SEHNR, FQNEAQ (reference sequence). Trimming pared 1 base from V and 3 bases from J, leaving 12 bases between. The CDR3: CASSLGGLTEETQYF. The CDR3 DNA is TGTGCCAGCAGCTTAGGGGGTTTGACAGAAGAGACCCAGTACTTC.

The chain joins TRBV6-1 to TRBJ1-2; 9 bases align to TRBD1. This CDR3 region has 18 residues. V trimming: 6 bases; J trimming: 4 bases; junction bases outside the gene matches: 18. Germline loops: CDR1 MNHNS, CDR2 SASEGT. The DNA for the CDR3 is TGTGCCAGCAGAGAACGTGCGACAGGGGGGGTGTATGGCTATGGCTACACCTTC. Protein product: CASRERATGGVYGYGYTF.

This chain joins TRBV19 and TRBJ1-3; D gene uncertain. The CDR3 is 14 residues long. Germline V CDR1 and CDR2: LNHDA, SQIVND (reference sequence). With 7 bases removed from V and 0 bases from J, the gap between germline ends came to 10 bases. CDR3 sequence (DNA): TGTGCCAGTAACGAGCACCCCTCTGGAAACACCATATATTTT. Encoded protein: CASNEHPSGNTIYF.

The rearrangement links TRBV5-1 to TRBJ2-5, with 11 bases aligning to TRBD2. V lost 1 base to trimming and J lost 4 bases; unmatched junction nucleotides: 9. Germline V gene data show CDR1 as SGHRS and CDR2 as YFSETQ. This CDR3 spans 17 amino acids. Here the CDR3 DNA reads TGCGCCAGCAGCTTGTATACTAGCGGGAGTTTCCTAGAGACCCAGTACTTC. It specifies CASSLYTSGSFLETQYF.

This sequence joins TRBV4-3 and TRBJ2-1; 9 positions match TRBD1. Germline CDR1 reads LGHNA; CDR2 reads YSLEER. This CDR3 contains 13 residues. V was clipped by 4 bases and J by 6 bases; unmatched bases: 1. The CDR3 bases are TGCGCCAGCAGCCGGACAGGGGTCAATGAGCAGTTCTTC. Protein: CASSRTGVNEQFF.

This chain joins TRBV7-6 and TRBJ2-7; D uncertain. Trimming left V 2 bases short and J 4 bases short, with 9 bases between. Per the germline V gene, CDR1 is SGHVS and CDR2 is FNYEAQ. This CDR3 contains 13 residues. The CDR3 here is CASSLSPGYEQYF. Here the CDR3 DNA reads TGTGCCAGCAGCTTAAGTCCGGGTTACGAGCAGTACTTC.

This chain joins TRBV7-2 and TRBJ2-7, with 10 bases identical to TRBD1. The CDR3 extends over 15 amino acids. From germline, CDR1 is SGHTA and CDR2 FQGNSA. V lost 6 bases to trimming and J lost 4 bases; unmatched junction nucleotides: 9. CDR3 loop: CASRSTGGRIYEQYF. In nucleotides, the CDR3 is TGTGCCAGCAGGTCGACAGGGGGCAGGATATACGAGCAGTACTTC. The variable domain in full, with the rest retrieved from reference TRBV7-2 and TRBJ2-7, is GAGVSQSPSNKVTEKGKDVELRCDPISGHTALYWYRQSLGQGLEFLIYFQGNSAPDKSGLPSDRFSAERTGGSVSTLTIQRTQQEDSAVYLCASRSTGGRIYEQYFGPGTRLTVT.

The V and J genes are TRBV28 and TRBJ2-1; 10 bases align to TRBD1. With V trimmed by 8 bases and J by 8 bases, 9 bases remained unmatched. Germline lookup yields CDR1 MDHEN and CDR2 SYDVKM. The CDR3 loop spans 14 amino acids. In DNA form, the CDR3 reads TGTGCCAGCCTCGACAGGGGGCCTAGAGATGAGCAGTTCTTC. Translating gives CASLDRGPRDEQFF.

This chain joins TRBV19 and TRBJ2-5, with 8 bases matching TRBD1. CDR1 is LNHDA, CDR2 SQIVND, per germline (reference sequence). The CDR3 length is 13 residues. Unmatched junction bases numbered 7, after V lost 8 bases and J lost 5 bases. DNA for the CDR3: TGTGCCAGTGCGGACAGGGCTTGGGAGACCCAGTACTTC. It encodes CASADRAWETQYF.

The rearrangement links TRBV7-8 to TRBJ1-5, with D possibly matching TRBD1 (5 bases). V was cut by 2 bases and J by 2 bases, with 13 bases left in between. The CDR3 is 16 amino acids. The germline gives CDR1 SGHVS, CDR2 FQNEAQ. CDR3 protein: CASSLFGQPGNQPQHF. CDR3 sequence (DNA): TGTGCCAGCAGCTTATTTGGACAACCAGGCAATCAGCCCCAGCATTTT. Using reference TRBV7-8 and TRBJ1-5 for the parts outside the CDR3, the full variable domain is GAGVSQSPRYKVAKRGQDVALRCDPISGHVSLFWYQQALGQGPEFLTYFQNEAQLDKSGLPSDRFFAERPEGSVSTLKIQRTQQEDSAVYLCASSLFGQPGNQPQHFGDGTRLSIL.

The CDR3 DNA sequence: TGCAGCGACTGGGAGGGAACTGAAGCTTTCTTT. Encoded protein: CSDWEGTEAFF. The genes are TRBV29-1 and TRBJ1-1; D gene unclear. The CDR3 length is 11 residues. V shed 7 bases and J shed 5 bases, with 11 bases lying between them. CDR1 is SQVTM and CDR2 is ANQGSEA in the germline V gene.

V usage is TRBV11-2 and J usage is TRBJ2-7, with TRBD1 matching over 8 bases. This CDR3 is 14 amino acids long. The J segment lost 6 bases and the V segment lost 5 bases, leaving 9 bases of the junction unmatched. Germline CDR1 is SGHAT and CDR2 is FQNNGV. The CDR3 is CASSEDRGLREQYF. The CDR3 coding sequence is TGTGCCAGCAGCGAAGACAGGGGACTCCGCGAGCAGTACTTC.

The gene calls are TRBV7-9 and TRBJ2-2; 11 bases agree with TRBD2. Per germline, CDR1 SEHNR and CDR2 FQNEAQ (reference sequence). Trimming removed 5 bases from V and 8 bases from J; junction bases left unmatched: 10. This CDR3 contains 16 residues. The CDR3, as DNA: TGTGCCAGCAGCCCTAGCGGGGGGCCCCCTTCTGGGGAGCTGTTTTTT. It yields the protein CASSPSGGPPSGELFF.

The J gene is TRBJ1-2, the V gene TRBV18; the D gene is possibly TRBD1 (6 bases). V lost 3 bases and J 2 bases, leaving 10 bases between the germline ends. The CDR3 contains 14 residues. Germline loops: CDR1 KGHSH, CDR2 LQKENI. CDR3 DNA sequence: TGTGCCAGCTCACCCCCGGACAGAAACTATGGCTACACCTTC. This gives the protein CASSPPDRNYGYTF.